This TCR beta chain emerged from a study of blood T cells in healthy people across ages. The CDR3 consists of 13 residues. Trimming removed 2 bases from V and 3 bases from J, with 9 bases in between. CDR1 SGHRS and CDR2 YFSETQ come from the germline V gene. This clonotype was seen at least ten times. Isolation of PBMCs gave at least 7 million cells per sample. Using a J-beta primer mix together with a sample-barcoded 5' primer, a second PCR was run for 7 to 11 cycles. From the 5' RACE reads, TCRdb called clonotypes with MiXCR, one entry per CDR3 protein. The table includes roughly 500,000 distinct CDR3 sequences, about 25% detected once.

What was sequenced was blood. This receptor was obtained from a woman in her 70s in good health. This chain joins TRBV5-1 and TRBJ2-7; D remains ambiguous. CDR3 nucleotides: TGCGCCAGCAGCTTCTCAGCAAACTACGAGCAGTACTTC. Amino acid sequence: CASSFSANYEQYF.